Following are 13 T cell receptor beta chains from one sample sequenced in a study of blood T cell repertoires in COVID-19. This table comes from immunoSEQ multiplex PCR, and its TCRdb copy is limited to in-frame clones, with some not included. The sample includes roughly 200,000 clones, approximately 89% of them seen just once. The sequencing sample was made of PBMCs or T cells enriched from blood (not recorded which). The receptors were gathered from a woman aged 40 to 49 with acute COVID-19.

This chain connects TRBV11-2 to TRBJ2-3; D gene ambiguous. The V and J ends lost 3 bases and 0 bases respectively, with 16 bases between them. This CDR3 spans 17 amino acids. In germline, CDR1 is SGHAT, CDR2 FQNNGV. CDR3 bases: TGTGCCAGCAGCTTCATTCCCCGGTCTAGGAGCACAGATACGCAGTATTTT. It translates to CASSFIPRSRSTDTQYF.

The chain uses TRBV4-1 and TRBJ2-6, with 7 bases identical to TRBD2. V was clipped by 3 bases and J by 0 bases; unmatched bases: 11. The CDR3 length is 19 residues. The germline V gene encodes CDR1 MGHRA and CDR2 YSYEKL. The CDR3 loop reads CASSHRDGGMSSGANVLTF. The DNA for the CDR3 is TGCGCCAGCAGCCACCGGGACGGGGGGATGAGCTCTGGGGCCAACGTCCTGACTTTC.

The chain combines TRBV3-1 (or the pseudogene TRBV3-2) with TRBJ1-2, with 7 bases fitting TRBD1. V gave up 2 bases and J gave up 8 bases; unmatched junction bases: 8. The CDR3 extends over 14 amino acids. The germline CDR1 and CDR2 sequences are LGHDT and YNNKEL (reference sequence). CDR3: CASSQPTGRGGYTF. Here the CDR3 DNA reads TGTGCCAGCAGCCAACCGACAGGGAGAGGGGGCTACACCTTC.

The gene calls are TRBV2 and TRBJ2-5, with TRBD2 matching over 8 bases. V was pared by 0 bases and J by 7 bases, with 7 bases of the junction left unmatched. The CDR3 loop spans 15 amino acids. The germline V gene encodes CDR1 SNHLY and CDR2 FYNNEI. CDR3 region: CASSEAGTRGGTQYF. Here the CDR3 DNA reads TGTGCCAGCAGTGAAGCCGGGACTAGAGGGGGGACCCAGTACTTC.

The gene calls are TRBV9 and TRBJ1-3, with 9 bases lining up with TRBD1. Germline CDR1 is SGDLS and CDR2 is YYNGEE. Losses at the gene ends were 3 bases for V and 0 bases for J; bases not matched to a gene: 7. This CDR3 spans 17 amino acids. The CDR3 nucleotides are TGTGCCAGCAGCGGAACAGGGGGCTTTAGCTCTGGAAACACCATATATTTT. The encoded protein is CASSGTGGFSSGNTIYF.

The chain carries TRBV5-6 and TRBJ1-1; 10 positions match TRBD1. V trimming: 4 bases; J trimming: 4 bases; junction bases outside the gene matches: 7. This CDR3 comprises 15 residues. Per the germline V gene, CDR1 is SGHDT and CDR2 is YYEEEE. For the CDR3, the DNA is TGTGCCAGCAGCCCCGGACAGGGGGAGCTCACTGAAGCTTTCTTT. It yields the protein CASSPGQGELTEAFF.

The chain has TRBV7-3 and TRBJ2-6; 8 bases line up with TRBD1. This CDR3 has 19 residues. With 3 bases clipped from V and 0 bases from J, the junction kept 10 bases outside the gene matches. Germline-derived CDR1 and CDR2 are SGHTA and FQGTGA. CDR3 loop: CASSFRTGTLSSGANVLTF. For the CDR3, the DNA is TGTGCCAGCAGCTTTCGGACAGGGACCCTAAGCTCTGGGGCCAACGTCCTGACTTTC.

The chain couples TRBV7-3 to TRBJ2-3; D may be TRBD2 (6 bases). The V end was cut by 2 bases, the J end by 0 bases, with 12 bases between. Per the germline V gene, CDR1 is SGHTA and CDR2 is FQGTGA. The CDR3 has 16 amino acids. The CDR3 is CASSLLGGSSTDTQYF. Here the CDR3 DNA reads TGTGCCAGCAGCTTATTGGGGGGTTCTAGCACAGATACGCAGTATTTT. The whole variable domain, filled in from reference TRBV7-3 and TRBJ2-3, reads GAGVSQTPSNKVTEKGKYVELRCDPISGHTALYWYRQSLGQGPEFLIYFQGTGAADDSGLPNDRFFAVRPEGSVSTLKIQRTERGDSAVYLCASSLLGGSSTDTQYFGPGTRLTVL.

This CDR3 is CASRSQGSGNTIYF. As DNA, the CDR3 is TGCGCCAGCAGATCCCAGGGTTCGGGAAACACCATATATTTT. The chain employs TRBV5-1 and TRBJ1-3, with D possibly matching TRBD1 (5 bases). The CDR3 consists of 14 residues. Germline V CDR1 and CDR2: SGHRS, YFSETQ. V shed 5 bases and J shed 4 bases, with 13 bases lying between them.

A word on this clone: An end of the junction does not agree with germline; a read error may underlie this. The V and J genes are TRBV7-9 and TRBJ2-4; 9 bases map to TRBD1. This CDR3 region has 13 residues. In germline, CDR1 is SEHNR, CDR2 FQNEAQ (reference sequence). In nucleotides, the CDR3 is TGTGCCAGCACTACAGGGGGCGATGGAGGCTCCGACTTC. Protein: CASTTGGDGGSDF.

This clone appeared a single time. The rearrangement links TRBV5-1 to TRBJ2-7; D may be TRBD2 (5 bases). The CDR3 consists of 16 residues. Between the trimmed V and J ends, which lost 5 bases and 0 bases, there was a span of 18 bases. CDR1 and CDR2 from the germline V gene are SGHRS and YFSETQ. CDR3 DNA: TGCGCCAGCAGTCTCTACGCCGGGGATAGCTCCTACGAGCAGTACTTC. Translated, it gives CASSLYAGDSSYEQYF. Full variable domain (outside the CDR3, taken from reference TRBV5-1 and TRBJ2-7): KAGVTQTPRYLIKTRGQQVTLSCSPISGHRSVSWYQQTPGQGLQFLFEYFSETQRNKGNFPGRFSGRQFSNSRSEMNVSTLELGDSALYLCASSLYAGDSSYEQYFGPGTRLTVT.

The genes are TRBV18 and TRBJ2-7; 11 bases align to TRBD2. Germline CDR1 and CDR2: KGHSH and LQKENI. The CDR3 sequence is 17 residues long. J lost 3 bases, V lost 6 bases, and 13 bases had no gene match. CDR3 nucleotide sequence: TGTGCCAGCTCCCCTCCGTTGGCTAGCGGGGGGTACTACGAGCAGTACTTC. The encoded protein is CASSPPLASGGYYEQYF.

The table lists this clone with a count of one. The CDR3 reads CASSVLAGGTGELFF. The CDR3 DNA reads as TGTGCCAGCAGCGTACTAGCGGGGGGCACCGGGGAGCTGTTTTTT. This chain joins TRBV9 and TRBJ2-2; TRBD2 aligns across 11 bases. V trimming: 1 base; J trimming: 4 bases; junction bases outside the gene matches: 0. CDR1 and CDR2 from the germline V gene are SGDLS and YYNGEE. The CDR3 spans 15 residues.